The 10 T cell receptor beta chains below come from one sample, sequenced in a study of CXCR3-negative and CXCR3-positive naive CD8 T cells. Points from the study as a whole: Compared with CXCR3-negative naive cells, CXCR3-positive naive cells showed more hydrophobic TRB CDR3s.

These receptors' antigens are unknown. Carrying UMI labels, the TRB cDNA libraries were prepared through 5' RACE. Using the 5' RACE reads, TCRdb records one entry per CDR3 protein without DNA. The listing records about 130,000 distinct CDR3 sequences. The sample comprised naive CXCR3+ CD8+ T cells from blood. Subset of the sample: CD45RO-CCR7+CD27+CD95- naive CD8+ T cells expressing CXCR3 (TNR3+). These receptors all come from a human donor in good health. Some clones in this sample may be carry-over from other donors' samples.

The gene calls are TRBV5-7 and TRBJ2-3; TCRdb picks TRBD1, but there is no DNA to check that call. TRBV5-7 is marked as an open reading frame, function uncertain. CDR3 length: 18 residues. The CDR3 sequence is CASRQRQDLRHSTDTQYF.

The rearrangement uses TRBV4-3 and TRBJ1-3; TCRdb's assignment of TRBD1 cannot be checked, as there is no DNA. The CDR3 is made up of 15 amino acids. Germline lookup yields CDR1 LGHNA and CDR2 YSLEER. The CDR3 loop is CASSRDRVSGNTIYF.

The chain joins TRBV5-6 to TRBJ1-1; without DNA, the TCRdb call of TRBD1 cannot be checked. Looked up from germline, CDR1 is SGHDT and CDR2 is YYEEEE. The CDR3 covers 15 residues. CDR3 sequence reads: CASSLVRGRDTEAFF.

This chain links TRBV5-1 with TRBJ1-1. The length of the CDR3 is 16 residues. The germline V gene encodes CDR1 SGHRS and CDR2 YFSETQ. The CDR3 region is CASSPTSGGLNTEAFF.

This chain connects TRBV20-1 to TRBJ2-7. Germline V gene sequence: CDR1 DFQATT, CDR2 SNEGSKA (reference sequence). CDR3 size: 14 residues. The CDR3 loop reads CSARTLAGTYEQYF.

V is TRBV21-1 and J is TRBJ1-2; as DNA is missing, the TRBD1 call by TCRdb cannot be tested. TRBV21-1 is shown as a pseudogene. This CDR3 is built from 17 residues. The CDR3 protein is CASSDWTVSISDYGYTF.

The V and J genes are TRBV5-1 and TRBJ2-7; TCRdb's assignment of TRBD1 cannot be checked, as there is no DNA. Germline CDR1 and CDR2: SGHRS and YFSETQ. There are 14 residues in the CDR3. The CDR3 spells CASSSGTATYEQYF.

This chain connects TRBV5-1 to TRBJ2-7. The CDR3 spans 12 residues. Per germline, CDR1 SGHRS and CDR2 YFSETQ. CDR3 residues: CASSGDTVEQYF.

The chain has TRBV9 and TRBJ2-5; TCRdb returns TRBD2, unconfirmable since there is no DNA. The CDR3 extends over 17 amino acids. The germline CDR1 and CDR2 sequences are SGDLS and YYNGEE. CDR3 protein: CASSVGELALYQETQYF.

The J gene is TRBJ2-1, the V gene TRBV13; TCRdb calls TRBD1, which cannot be checked without DNA. Germline CDR1 and CDR2: PRHDT and FYEKMQ (reference sequence). The CDR3 has 15 residues. The CDR3 is CASSLSSGGPNEQFF.